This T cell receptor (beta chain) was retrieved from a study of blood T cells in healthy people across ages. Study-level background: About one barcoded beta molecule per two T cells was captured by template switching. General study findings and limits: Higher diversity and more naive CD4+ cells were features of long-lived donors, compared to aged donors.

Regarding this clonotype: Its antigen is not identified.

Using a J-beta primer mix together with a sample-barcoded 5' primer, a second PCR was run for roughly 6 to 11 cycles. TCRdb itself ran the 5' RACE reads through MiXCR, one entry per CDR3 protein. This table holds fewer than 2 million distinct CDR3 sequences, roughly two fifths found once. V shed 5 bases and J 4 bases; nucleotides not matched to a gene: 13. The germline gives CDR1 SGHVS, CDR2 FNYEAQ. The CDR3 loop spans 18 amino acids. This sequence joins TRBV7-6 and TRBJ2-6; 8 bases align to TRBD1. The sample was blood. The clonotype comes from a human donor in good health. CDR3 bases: TGTGCCAGCAGCGCCGGGGCAGGGGGCTCAGCGGGGGCCAACGTCCTGACTTTC. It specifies CASSAGAGGSAGANVLTF. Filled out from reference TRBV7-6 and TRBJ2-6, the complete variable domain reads GAGVSQSPRYKVTKRGQDVALRCDPISGHVSLYWYRQALGQGPEFLTYFNYEAQQDKSGLPNDRFSAERPEGSISTLTIQRTEQRDSAMYRCASSAGAGGSAGANVLTFGAGSRLTVL.